This T cell receptor (beta chain) derives from a study of T cell repertoires in cytomegalovirus infection (dated by TCRdb to the late 2010s). With respect to the entire study: Peptide stimulations targeted recently identified HLA-C-restricted CMV epitopes, whose presentation resists viral immunomodulation, together with well-studied HLA-B-restricted epitopes. Donor HLA type was relevant to the analysis, as public TCR beta signatures indicated carriage of CMV infection together with the matching HLA type. Overall study results and their limits: Carriers of CMV infection plus the relevant HLA type were discriminated by the cumulative frequency of public TCR beta family members in the study cohort and in an independent roughly 400-donor cohort. The ex vivo response was dominated by HLA-C-restricted CMV-specific TCR beta clonotypes, and the single most frequent clonotype in two of eight donors was supplied by these HLA-C-restricted clonotypes.

The data were produced on an Illumina HiSeq 1500. In-frame beta chains were kept once TCRdb had trimmed the public reads at Q25 with fastp and called clones with MiXCR. Each entry merges the rows of one CDR3 protein and shows their most common DNA and genes. This sample has roughly 730,000 distinct CDR3 sequences in its table, and around 35% of those were observed once. Jointly, the top ten make up 18% of the sample. Sample treatment or condition, as interpreted from the label and publication: in vitro stimulation with specific CMV peptide epitopes to enrich CMV-specific T cells. This clonotype was detected many times. The specificity of this receptor is unknown. The record has no base qualities; no much larger clone is one base away. The germline V and J ends show losses of 5 bases and 3 bases respectively, and no gene match explains 3 bases of the junction. CDR1 and CDR2 are drawn from the germline V gene: SGHVS, FQNEAQ. Counted from cysteine to phenylalanine, this CDR3 has 13 amino acids. The DNA shown is the 39-base CDR3, in frame from base 1.

This receptor was taken from a human donor in good health (CMV status not recorded). Some clones in this sample may be carry-over from other donors' samples. The source material was cultured PBMCs, sampled from culture after CMV antigen stimulation. The chain employs TRBV7-8 and TRBJ2-5, with 7 bases in between that match TRBD1. CDR3 reads: CASSHDREETQYF. The base sequence is TGTGCCAGCAGCCACGACAGGGAAGAGACCCAGTACTTC.